Presented here are 3 T cell receptor beta chains from one specimen sequenced in a study of blood T cell repertoires in COVID-19. Clones were sequenced by immunoSEQ multiplex PCR, and TCRdb holds only the in-frame ones, with some missing. The repertoire includes about 210,000 clones, 80% to 90% of them detected once, and 6.5% to 9.5% sits in the top ten. Sequences were obtained from PBMCs or T cells enriched from blood (not recorded which). These receptors came from a woman in her late teens or twenties who had recovered from COVID-19.

The CDR3 nucleotides read TGTGCCAGCAGCTTAGGGGTAGGGGGGGTGGCTTTCTTT. Encoded protein: CASSLGVGGVAFF. The chain employs TRBV11-2 and TRBJ1-1; D possibly corresponds to TRBD1 (6 bases). This CDR3 spans 13 amino acids. The V gene's germline CDR1 is SGHAT and CDR2 FQNNGV. The V end was cut by 1 base, the J end by 11 bases, with 14 bases between.

J is TRBJ1-1 and V is TRBV6-1; D is perhaps TRBD1 (6 bases). Trimming left V 2 bases short and J 4 bases short, with 11 bases between. Germline values: CDR1 MNHNS, CDR2 SASEGT. The CDR3 is 14 residues long. CDR3 sequence (DNA): TGTGCCAGCAGTGAACGGCAGGGGAGCACTGAAGCTTTCTTT. This sequence encodes CASSERQGSTEAFF.

The CDR3 sequence: CATGDRGSYGYTF. For the CDR3, the DNA is TGTGCCACCGGCGACAGGGGTTCCTATGGCTACACCTTC. The rearrangement joins TRBV24-1 to TRBJ1-2, with TRBD1 matching 8 bases. The CDR3 totals 13 residues. V shed 9 bases and J 4 bases; nucleotides not matched to a gene: 6. Germline CDR1 and CDR2: KGHDR and SFDVKD.